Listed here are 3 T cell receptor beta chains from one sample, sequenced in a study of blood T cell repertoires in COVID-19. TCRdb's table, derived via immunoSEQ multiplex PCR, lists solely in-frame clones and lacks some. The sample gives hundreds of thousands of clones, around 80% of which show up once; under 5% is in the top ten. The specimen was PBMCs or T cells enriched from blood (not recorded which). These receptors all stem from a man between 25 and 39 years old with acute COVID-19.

The CDR3 region is CASSWRRYGYTF. The CDR3 nucleotides read TGTGCCAGCAGCTGGAGGAGATATGGCTACACCTTC. The chain uses TRBV5-6 and TRBJ1-2, with D unclear. The CDR3 has 12 residues. Germline V gene sequence: CDR1 SGHDT, CDR2 YYEEEE. The ends were cut back, 3 bases at V and 5 bases at J, with 8 bases in the middle.

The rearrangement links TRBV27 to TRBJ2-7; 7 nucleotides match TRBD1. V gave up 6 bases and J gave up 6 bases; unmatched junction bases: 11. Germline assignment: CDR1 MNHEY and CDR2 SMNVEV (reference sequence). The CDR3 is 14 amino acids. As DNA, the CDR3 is TGTGCCAGCAGGCCTCACGGGACAGCCTTCGAGCAGTACGTC. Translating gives CASRPHGTAFEQYV.

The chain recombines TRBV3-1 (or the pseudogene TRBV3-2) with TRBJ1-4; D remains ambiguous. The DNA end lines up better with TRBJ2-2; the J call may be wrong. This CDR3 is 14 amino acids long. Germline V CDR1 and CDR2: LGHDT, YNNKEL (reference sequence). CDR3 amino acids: CASSQVQSSSELFF. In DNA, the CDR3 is TGTGCCAGCAGCCAAGTCCAATCCTCCTCGGAGCTGTTTTTT.